This T cell receptor beta chain was sequenced for a study of blood T cell repertoires in COVID-19. Only a few counts were recorded for this clone. In the study's own analysis: Estimated nucleated cell counts came from reference gene primer amplification. The data were produced by immunoSEQ multiplex PCR, yet TCRdb's version contains in-frame clones alone and is incomplete. V, J and clone size derive from that table, while D and trimming were established from the DNA sequence. The data show roughly 250,000 clones, 70% to 90% seen once. Sequencing was carried out using peripheral blood. The origin of this receptor is a woman aged 40 to 50 who had recovered from COVID-19.

Here the CDR3 reads CASALGGNGQPQHF. CDR3 DNA sequence: TGTGCTAGTGCCCTGGGGGGGAACGGGCAGCCCCAGCATTTT. The chain employs TRBV12-5 and TRBJ1-5, with a tentative D call TRBD1 (5 bases). Germline values: CDR1 LGHNT, CDR2 FRNRAP. The CDR3 consists of 14 residues. Trimming stripped 7 bases from V and 7 bases from J, with 17 bases between. The whole variable domain, filled in from reference TRBV12-5 and TRBJ1-5, reads DARVTQTPRHKVTEMGQEVTMRCQPILGHNTVFWYRQTMMQGLELLAYFRNRAPLDDSGMPKDRFSAEMPDATLATLKIQPSEPRDSAVYFCASALGGNGQPQHFGDGTRLSIL.